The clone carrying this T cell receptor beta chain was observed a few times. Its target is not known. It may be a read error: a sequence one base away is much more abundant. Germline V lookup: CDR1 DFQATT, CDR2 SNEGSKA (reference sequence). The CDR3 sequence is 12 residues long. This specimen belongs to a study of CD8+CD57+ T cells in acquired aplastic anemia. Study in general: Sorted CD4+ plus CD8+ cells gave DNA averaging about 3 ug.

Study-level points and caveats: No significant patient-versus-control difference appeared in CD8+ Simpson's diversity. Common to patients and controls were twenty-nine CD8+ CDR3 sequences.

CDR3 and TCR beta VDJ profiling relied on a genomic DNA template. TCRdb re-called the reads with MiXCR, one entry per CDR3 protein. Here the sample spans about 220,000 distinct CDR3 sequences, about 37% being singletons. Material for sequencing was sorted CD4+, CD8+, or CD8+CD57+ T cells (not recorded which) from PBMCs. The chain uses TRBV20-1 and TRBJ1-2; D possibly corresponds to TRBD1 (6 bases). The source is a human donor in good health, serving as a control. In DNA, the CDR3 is TGCAGTGCCGATAGGCGGACAGATGGCTACGCCTTC. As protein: CSADRRTDGYAF.